This T cell receptor (beta chain) was captured in a study of CD8 T cells in Susac syndrome. Reverse transcription used roughly 0.45 to 1 ug RNA and random hexamers. Across 54 Vbeta and 13 Jbeta, TCR beta CDR3 was amplified with immunoSEQ multiplex PCR. TCRdb reprocessed the immunoSEQ multiplex PCR reads via MiXCR and lists one record per CDR3 protein. The sample yields approximately 300,000 distinct CDR3 sequences, 89% seen once. Notes on the study in general: Acknowledgment was made by the study that its TCR sequencing and HLA analysis involved a relatively small number of individuals.

The junction had 14 bases not matched to a gene; V was cut back by 6 bases and J by 0 bases. Germline V lookup: CDR1 MNHNS, CDR2 SASEGT. The CDR3 covers 18 residues. Notes on this clonotype: Its antigen is not known.

Sequencing of TCR beta was performed on blood CD8+ T cells and on blood CD4+ T cells. The CD8+ and CD4+ T cells were isolated magnetically using a negative isolation approach, whereas the TEMRA cells were enriched by FACS. The clonotype originates from a human donor with multiple sclerosis. Material: CD8+ T cells from PBMCs. The chain has TRBV6-1 and TRBJ2-3, with 8 bases identical to TRBD2. Here the CDR3 reads CASRTEAGGIRSTDTQYF. The CDR3 nucleotides read TGTGCCAGCAGGACGGAGGCGGGAGGAATTAGAAGCACAGATACGCAGTATTTT.